Sequencing of this TCR beta chain was carried out in a study of blood T cells in healthy people across ages. Study results and caveats: Relative to aged donors, long-lived donors carried more naive CD4+ cells and displayed higher diversity. While age rose, TCR beta diversity per million T cells dropped in a roughly linear way.

For the second PCR, which ran for about 6 to 11 cycles, a sample-barcoded 5' primer and a J-beta primer mix were used. One entry per CDR3 protein, called by TCRdb with MiXCR from the 5' RACE reads. The sample carries about 580,000 distinct CDR3 sequences, more than 45% recorded once. With V trimmed by 3 bases and J by 4 bases, 11 bases remained unmatched. CDR3 length: 16 amino acids. The V gene's germline CDR1 is LGHDT and CDR2 YNNKEL (reference sequence). In the case of this clonotype: Its antigen is currently unknown.

Sequenced input: blood. The chain recombines TRBV3-1 with TRBJ1-2; 7 positions agree with TRBD1. This TCR derives from a man older than 75 in good health. CDR3 nucleotides: TGTGCCAGCAGCCACGAGGGGGCGGCGGATTCCTATGGCTACACCTTC. Translated, it gives CASSHEGAADSYGYTF. Using reference TRBV3-1 and TRBJ1-2 for the parts outside the CDR3, the full variable domain is DTAVSQTPKYLVTQMGNDKSIKCEQNLGHDTMYWYKQDSKKFLKIMFSYNNKELIINETVPNRFSPKSPDKAHLNLHINSLELGDSAVYFCASSHEGAADSYGYTFGSGTRLTVV.